These 30 T cell receptor beta chains came from one sample sequenced in a study of T cell responses to AZD1222 COVID-19 vaccine. Produced via immunoSEQ multiplex PCR; TCRdb's table is partial and in-frame only. The profile covers about 140,000 clones, with more than 80% appearing a single time and 1.6% taken by the ten largest. The sample in question was peripheral blood, obtained on day 0 of AZD1222 vaccination. These receptors were collected from an adult in good health.

This chain joins TRBV7-9 and TRBJ2-1; 7 bases match TRBD2. J lost 8 bases, V lost 7 bases, and 5 bases had no gene match. In germline, CDR1 is SEHNR, CDR2 FQNEAQ (reference sequence). CDR3 length equals 12 residues. Here the CDR3 reads CASTAGRDEQFF. DNA for the CDR3: TGTGCCAGCACCGCAGGGAGGGATGAGCAGTTCTTC.

The chain uses TRBV18 and TRBJ1-1; D perhaps matches TRBD1 (5 bases). V was cut by 3 bases and J by 2 bases, with 7 bases left in between. Germline V gene data show CDR1 as KGHSH and CDR2 as LQKENI. This CDR3 region has 13 residues. The CDR3 DNA reads TGTGCCAGCTCACCCACAGGAAACACTGAAGCTTTCTTT. Residues: CASSPTGNTEAFF.

The V gene is TRBV7-9, the J gene TRBJ1-2; D ambiguous. The CDR3 loop spans 13 amino acids. The V end was cut by 5 bases, the J end by 8 bases, with 15 bases between. Germline V gives CDR1 SEHNR, CDR2 FQNEAQ (reference sequence). For the CDR3, the DNA is TGTGCCAGCAGCCCGATGGGTGTTGAGGGCTACACCTTC. This gives the protein CASSPMGVEGYTF. The variable domain in full, completed from reference TRBV7-9 and TRBJ1-2, reads DTGVSQNPRHKITKRGQNVTFRCDPISEHNRLYWYRQTLGQGPEFLTYFQNEAQLEKSRLLSDRFSAERPKGSFSTLEIQRTEQGDSAMYLCASSPMGVEGYTFGSGTRLTVV.

The J gene is TRBJ1-5, the V gene TRBV5-6, with D unclear. Germline V lookup: CDR1 SGHDT, CDR2 YYEEEE. This CDR3 region has 14 residues. Trimming removed 5 bases at V and 4 bases at J, with 13 bases between. CDR3 region: CASSVDRLNQPQHF. The DNA for the CDR3 is TGTGCCAGCAGTGTAGACCGCCTAAATCAGCCCCAGCATTTT.

This chain connects TRBV19 to TRBJ2-1; TRBD2 is a possible D gene (6 bases). Germline V CDR1 and CDR2: LNHDA, SQIVND (reference sequence). The CDR3 length is 15 residues. Trimming removed 4 bases from V and 0 bases from J, with 10 bases in between. CDR3 bases: TGTGCCAGTAGTAGCGGGGCTGACTCCTACAATGAGCAGTTCTTC. This sequence encodes CASSSGADSYNEQFF.

This clone was seen once. This chain uses TRBV9 with TRBJ2-3; 9 nucleotides agree with TRBD2. This CDR3 contains 19 residues. The trim removed 4 bases at V and 0 bases at J, leaving 15 bases unmatched. The germline CDR1 and CDR2 sequences are SGDLS and YYNGEE. The CDR3 region is CASSPLMREGLGSTDTQYF. The CDR3 DNA is TGTGCCAGCAGCCCTCTGATGCGGGAGGGCCTGGGGAGCACAGATACGCAGTATTTT. The whole variable domain, filled in from reference TRBV9 and TRBJ2-3, reads DSGVTQTPKHLITATGQRVTLRCSPRSGDLSVYWYQQSLDQGLQFLIQYYNGEERAKGNILERFSAQQFPDLHSELNLSSLELGDSALYFCASSPLMREGLGSTDTQYFGPGTRLTVL.

The V gene is TRBV29-1, the J gene TRBJ2-1; 7 bases are a match to TRBD1. The ends lost 5 bases at V and 5 bases at J; junction bases unmatched: 9. Germline CDR1 reads SQVTM; CDR2 reads ANQGSEA. The CDR3 has 14 amino acids. CDR3 region: CSVFRQGNHNEQFF. CDR3 nucleotides: TGCAGCGTTTTCCGACAGGGAAATCACAATGAGCAGTTCTTC.

This clone is a singleton in its sample. The gene calls are TRBV3-1 (or the pseudogene TRBV3-2) and TRBJ1-1, with D perhaps TRBD1 (5 bases). The CDR3 is 16 amino acids. The ends were cut back, 4 bases at V and 1 base at J, with 16 bases in the middle. Germline V gene sequence: CDR1 LGHDT, CDR2 YNNKEL (reference sequence). The CDR3 nucleotides are TGTGCCAGCAGCCCTTACGGGAGGGGCTGGAACACTGAAGCTTTCTTT. It encodes CASSPYGRGWNTEAFF.

The chain is built from TRBV4-1 and TRBJ1-4; tentative D call: TRBD1 (5 bases). The V and J ends lost 1 base and 3 bases respectively, with 18 bases between them. The CDR3 is made up of 18 amino acids. Germline CDR1 MGHRA, CDR2 YSYEKL. The CDR3 DNA sequence: TGCGCCAGCAGCCAAGGGGACTCGTACCCAGTAGCTAATGAAAAACTGTTTTTT. Residues: CASSQGDSYPVANEKLFF.

The CDR3 is CASSFTSGSIEQFF. For the CDR3, the DNA is TGTGCCAGCAGTTTTACTAGCGGGAGTATTGAGCAGTTCTTC. The chain is built from TRBV6-5 and TRBJ2-1, with 11 nucleotides matching TRBD2. V shed 4 bases, J shed 9 bases, and the junction held 5 bases outside the gene matches. This CDR3 has 14 amino acids. Germline loops: CDR1 MNHEY, CDR2 SVGAGI.

The genes are TRBV5-1 and TRBJ2-7; D call uncertain. CDR1 is SGHRS, CDR2 YFSETQ, per germline. This CDR3 is 13 amino acids long. With 4 bases removed from V and 5 bases from J, the gap between germline ends came to 13 bases. For the CDR3, the DNA is TGCGCCAGCAGCCCGCAAGGACGGGACGAGCAGTACTTC. It translates to CASSPQGRDEQYF.

The V call is TRBV4-1, the J call TRBJ1-4, with D hard to call. V lost 1 base, J lost 3 bases, and 9 bases lay in between. Looked up from germline, CDR1 is MGHRA and CDR2 is YSYEKL. CDR3 length: 15 amino acids. The CDR3 here is CASSQGRTPNEKLFF. CDR3 DNA: TGCGCCAGCAGCCAAGGGCGGACCCCTAATGAAAAACTGTTTTTT.

The V gene is TRBV18, the J gene TRBJ2-5; 9 bases fit TRBD2. Germline V lookup: CDR1 KGHSH, CDR2 LQKENI. The CDR3 loop spans 16 amino acids. The junction had 3 bases not matched to a gene; V was cut back by 0 bases and J by 1 base. The CDR3 DNA is TGTGCCAGCTCACCACCGGGCGGGAGGGTCCAAGAGACCCAGTACTTC. It encodes CASSPPGGRVQETQYF.

The J gene is TRBJ2-6, the V gene TRBV28; D gene ambiguous. Between the trimmed V and J ends, which lost 5 bases and 0 bases, there was a span of 11 bases. Germline CDR1 reads MDHEN; CDR2 reads SYDVKM. There are 16 residues in the CDR3. The CDR3: CASSPLLVSGANVLTF. The DNA for the CDR3 is TGTGCCAGCAGTCCCCTTTTGGTCTCTGGGGCCAACGTCCTGACTTTC.

The chain combines TRBV7-8 with TRBJ2-3; the match to TRBD2 covers 9 bases. The J segment lost 4 bases and the V segment lost 2 bases, leaving 4 bases of the junction unmatched. The CDR3 loop spans 15 amino acids. CDR1 and CDR2 from the germline V gene are SGHVS and FQNEAQ. Written as DNA, the CDR3 is TGTGCCAGCAGCTTACGCGGCGGGAGGGCAGATACGCAGTATTTT. This gives the protein CASSLRGGRADTQYF.

The chain is built from TRBV20-1 and TRBJ2-1, with D possibly matching TRBD1 (6 bases). The ends were cut back, 3 bases at V and 9 bases at J, with 9 bases in the middle. Germline values: CDR1 DFQATT, CDR2 SNEGSKA (reference sequence). The CDR3 runs to 11 residues. The CDR3 sequence: CSASQGGEQFF. CDR3 DNA sequence: TGCAGTGCTAGTCAAGGGGGTGAGCAGTTCTTC.

This clone was detected a few times. The chain has TRBV5-4 and TRBJ1-6; D uncertain. Germline V gene sequence: CDR1 SGHNT, CDR2 YYREEE (reference sequence). Trimming removed 4 bases at V and 8 bases at J, with 10 bases between. The CDR3 is 13 residues long. In DNA form, the CDR3 reads TGTGCCAGCAGCCCTGACGGGTATTCACCCCTCCACTTT. This encodes CASSPDGYSPLHF.

The chain uses TRBV28 and TRBJ2-7, with unresolved D. Trimming took 6 bases from V and 5 from J, leaving 11 bases between them. Germline V gene sequence: CDR1 MDHEN, CDR2 SYDVKM. The CDR3 is 12 amino acids. CDR3 sequence (DNA): TGTGCCAGCAGCCCGCACCGAGACGAGCAGTACTTC. This sequence encodes CASSPHRDEQYF.

This clone was picked up one time. This chain uses TRBV5-4 with TRBJ1-5; D is undetermined. V lost 3 bases to trimming and J lost 5 bases, with 9 bases between them. The length of the CDR3 is 13 residues. CDR1 and CDR2 (germline): SGHNT, YYREEE (reference sequence). The CDR3 DNA reads as TGTGCCAGCAGCTCGCAGGAGTATCAGCCCCAGCATTTT. As protein: CASSSQEYQPQHF.

The chain couples TRBV3-1 (or the pseudogene TRBV3-2) to TRBJ2-1; the match to TRBD2 covers 13 bases. J gave up 7 bases and V 4 bases, and 4 bases lay outside the gene matches. Germline values: CDR1 LGHDT, CDR2 YNNKEL (reference sequence). The CDR3 runs 15 residues. The CDR3 bases are TGTGCCAGCAGCCTCGGACTAGCGGGAGTGAATGAGCAGTTCTTC. This codes for CASSLGLAGVNEQFF.

In its sample, this clone was seen once. The rearrangement links TRBV2 to TRBJ1-6; 8 bases align to TRBD1. The CDR3 spans 15 residues. The V segment lost 9 bases and the J segment 8 bases; nucleotides outside the gene matches: 12. Germline lookup yields CDR1 SNHLY and CDR2 FYNNEI. CDR3 residues: CARRDRGAVDSPLHF. CDR3 in DNA: TGTGCCAGACGAGACAGGGGTGCGGTAGATTCACCCCTCCACTTT.

The V and J genes are TRBV28 and TRBJ2-7; 7 nucleotides match TRBD1. J gave up 2 bases and V 6 bases, and 4 bases lay outside the gene matches. Germline assignment: CDR1 MDHEN and CDR2 SYDVKM. CDR3 size: 13 residues. CDR3 residues: CASSTTGTYEQYF. In DNA form, the CDR3 reads TGTGCCAGCAGCACGACAGGGACCTACGAGCAGTACTTC.

The CDR3 coding sequence is TGCAGCGTTGGGGGGAACAATGAGCAGTTCTTC. Translated: CSVGGNNEQFF. The chain is built from TRBV29-1 and TRBJ2-1; D is tentatively TRBD1 or TRBD2 (5 bases each). Trimming removed 4 bases from V and 5 bases from J, with 6 bases in between. CDR1 SQVTM and CDR2 ANQGSEA come from the germline V gene. The CDR3 is 11 residues long.

This clone was recorded once. This sequence joins TRBV2 and TRBJ1-6; D is perhaps TRBD1 (5 bases). This CDR3 region has 12 residues. V was cut by 7 bases and J by 14 bases, with 15 bases left in between. In germline, CDR1 is SNHLY, CDR2 FYNNEI. CDR3: CASTLNGGSLHF. The CDR3 DNA is TGTGCCAGCACCCTGAACGGGGGTTCCCTCCACTTT.

The chain has TRBV5-5 and TRBJ1-5; tentative D call: TRBD1 (5 bases). Per the germline V gene, CDR1 is SGHKS and CDR2 is YYEKEE (reference sequence). This CDR3 is built from 16 residues. The V and J ends lost 0 bases and 0 bases respectively, with 10 bases between them. CDR3 loop: CASSLVGGLSNQPQHF. In DNA, the CDR3 is TGTGCCAGCAGCTTGGTTGGGGGACTTAGCAATCAGCCCCAGCATTTT. The full variable domain, its missing parts supplied by reference TRBV5-5 and TRBJ1-5, is DAGVTQSPTHLIKTRGQQVTLRCSPISGHKSVSWYQQVLGQGPQFIFQYYEKEERGRGNFPDRFSARQFPNYSSELNVNALLLGDSALYLCASSLVGGLSNQPQHFGDGTRLSIL.

The rearrangement uses TRBV5-1 and TRBJ2-5, with D possibly TRBD1 on 5 matching bases. Germline values: CDR1 SGHRS, CDR2 YFSETQ. Trimming left V 2 bases short and J 5 bases short, with 13 bases between. The CDR3 contains 14 residues. As DNA, the CDR3 is TGCGCCAGCAGCTTAGGACACTACGGGGAGACCCAGTACTTC. This encodes CASSLGHYGETQYF.

The chain recombines TRBV2 with TRBJ1-4; no reliable D call. Looked up from germline, CDR1 is SNHLY and CDR2 is FYNNEI. The length of the CDR3 is 15 residues. The V end lost 7 bases, the J end lost 0 bases, and 12 bases lay between the germline ends. In nucleotides, the CDR3 is TGTGCCAGCAAGGTCACCGTGACAACTAATGAAAAACTGTTTTTT. It yields the protein CASKVTVTTNEKLFF.

This clone appeared a single time. The gene calls are TRBV6-5 and TRBJ2-2; D is undetermined. CDR1 is MNHEY, CDR2 SVGAGI, per germline. The CDR3 has 13 amino acids. V was cut by 2 bases and J by 0 bases, with 1 base left in between. The CDR3 sequence is CASSYTNTGELFF. The CDR3 DNA sequence: TGTGCCAGCAGTTACACGAACACCGGGGAGCTGTTTTTT.

V gene TRBV28 combines with J gene TRBJ2-7, with D perhaps being TRBD1 or TRBD2 (5 bases each). The V gene lost 10 bases and the J gene lost 7 bases, with 17 bases spanning the gap. Germline CDR1 reads MDHEN; CDR2 reads SYDVKM. The CDR3 runs to 12 residues. CDR3 in amino acids: CATSGPGREQYF. DNA of the CDR3: TGTGCCACCTCGGGACCCGGACGGGAGCAGTACTTC.

The CDR3 loop reads CASSSHYEQYF. The CDR3, as DNA: TGTGCCAGCAGTTCCCACTACGAGCAGTACTTC. The rearrangement links TRBV27 to TRBJ2-7; D not resolved. CDR3 length: 11 amino acids. V dropped 4 bases and J dropped 3 bases, with 4 bases sitting between them. Per the germline V gene, CDR1 is MNHEY and CDR2 is SMNVEV (reference sequence).